What follows are 16 T cell receptor beta chains derived from one specimen sequenced in a study of cytomegalovirus exposure and HLA in healthy donors. The PCR used 60 Vbeta and 13 Jbeta primers. The data were produced by immunoSEQ multiplex PCR, yet TCRdb's version contains in-frame clones alone and is incomplete. This table holds fewer than 200,000 clones, about four fifths found once. The source material was PBMCs. Receptors were obtained from a man aged 25 to 40 in good health and CMV-seronegative.

This chain links TRBV30 with TRBJ1-2; perhaps TRBD1 as D (6 bases). V lost 0 bases to trimming and J lost 8 bases, with 16 bases between them. From germline, CDR1 is GTSNPN and CDR2 SVGIG (reference sequence). CDR3 length: 14 residues. Written as DNA, the CDR3 is TGTGCCTGGAGTGTACTGGGACAAGGCGGAGGCTACACCTTC. Translating gives CAWSVLGQGGGYTF. Full variable domain (outside the CDR3, taken from reference TRBV30 and TRBJ1-2): SQTIHQWPATLVQPVGSPLSLECTVEGTSNPNLYWYRQAAGRGLQLLFYSVGIGQISSEVPQNLSASRPQDRQFILSSKKLLLSDSGFYLCAWSVLGQGGGYTFGSGTRLTVV.

In nucleotides, the CDR3 is TGTGCCAGCAGTAGGGGAGGGGGACAGGGTAGGATAGGGACTGAAGCTTTCTTT. It specifies CASSRGGGQGRIGTEAFF. The chain recombines TRBV27 with TRBJ1-1; 9 positions agree with TRBD1. The length of the CDR3 is 18 residues. Germline-derived CDR1 and CDR2 are MNHEY and SMNVEV (reference sequence). Unmatched junction bases numbered 18, after V lost 5 bases and J lost 5 bases.

This clone was seen a few times. The CDR3 here is CASSRRGGGEQFF. CDR3 DNA: TGTGCCAGCAGCCGTCGAGGGGGGGGTGAGCAGTTCTTC. The V gene is TRBV11-1, the J gene TRBJ2-1, with D perhaps matching TRBD2 (7 bases). Germline V lookup: CDR1 SGHAT, CDR2 FQDESV (reference sequence). The V and J ends lost 5 bases and 9 bases respectively, with 14 bases between them. CDR3 length: 13 residues. The full variable domain, in which reference TRBV11-1 and TRBJ2-1 provide the parts outside the CDR3, is EAEVAQSPRYKITEKSQAVAFWCDPISGHATLYWYRQILGQGPELLVQFQDESVVDDSQLPKDRFSAERLKGVDSTLKIQPAELGDSAMYLCASSRRGGGEQFFGPGTRLTVL.

J is TRBJ2-5 and V is TRBV11-2, with 7 bases matching TRBD2. The ends lost 8 bases at V and 4 bases at J; junction bases unmatched: 10. CDR1 is SGHAT and CDR2 is FQNNGV in the germline V gene. This CDR3 has 14 residues. The CDR3 sequence: CASDPFGGRETQYF. DNA of the CDR3: TGTGCCAGCGACCCTTTCGGCGGGAGAGAGACCCAGTACTTC. Together with reference TRBV11-2 and TRBJ2-5, the CDR3 gives the full variable domain: EAGVAQSPRYKIIEKRQSVAFWCNPISGHATLYWYQQILGQGPKLLIQFQNNGVVDDSQLPKDRFSAERLKGVDSTLKIQPAKLEDSAVYLCASDPFGGRETQYFGPGTRLLVL.

CDR3 nucleotides: TGTGCCAGTAGTCCCGGGGACAGGGACGAAAAACTGTTTTTT. Translating it yields CASSPGDRDEKLFF. V usage is TRBV19 and J usage is TRBJ1-4; 9 bases line up with TRBD1. The CDR3 loop spans 14 amino acids. V lost 5 bases to trimming and J lost 8 bases; unmatched junction nucleotides: 6. The germline V gene encodes CDR1 LNHDA and CDR2 SQIVND (reference sequence).

V gene TRBV4-1 combines with J gene TRBJ2-3; 8 nucleotides line up with TRBD2. V gave up 3 bases and J gave up 3 bases; unmatched junction bases: 8. The CDR3 covers 16 residues. Germline V gene data show CDR1 as MGHRA and CDR2 as YSYEKL. CDR3 protein: CASSQESSGFTDTQYF. The CDR3 DNA reads as TGCGCCAGCAGCCAGGAATCTAGCGGGTTTACAGATACGCAGTATTTT.

The J gene is TRBJ1-1, the V gene TRBV9; D might be TRBD1 (6 bases). Germline assignment: CDR1 SGDLS and CDR2 YYNGEE. The CDR3 is 16 amino acids. V dropped 0 bases and J dropped 5 bases, with 17 bases sitting between them. CDR3 DNA: TGTGCCAGCAGCGTAGGGGTCCCCCAGGGGCCGACTGAAGCTTTCTTT. As protein: CASSVGVPQGPTEAFF.

This chain joins TRBV30 and TRBJ1-1, with 7 bases that match TRBD1. The V segment lost 5 bases and the J segment 5 bases; nucleotides outside the gene matches: 2. CDR1 and CDR2 from the germline V gene are GTSNPN and SVGIG (reference sequence). The CDR3 spans 11 residues. CDR3 in DNA: TGTGCCTGGGACAGGGCGACTGAAGCTTTCTTT. Amino acids: CAWDRATEAFF. The full variable domain, in which reference TRBV30 and TRBJ1-1 provide the parts outside the CDR3, is SQTIHQWPATLVQPVGSPLSLECTVEGTSNPNLYWYRQAAGRGLQLLFYSVGIGQISSEVPQNLSASRPQDRQFILSSKKLLLSDSGFYLCAWDRATEAFFGQGTRLTVV.

The chain employs TRBV28 and TRBJ2-7; 7 nucleotides align to TRBD1. CDR3 length: 13 amino acids. J lost 3 bases, V lost 6 bases, and 5 bases had no gene match. Germline lookup yields CDR1 MDHEN and CDR2 SYDVKM. The CDR3 nucleotides are TGTGCCAGCAGAGAGACAGGGAACTACGAGCAGTACTTC. This codes for CASRETGNYEQYF. Full variable domain (remainder filled in from reference TRBV28 and TRBJ2-7): DVKVTQSSRYLVKRTGEKVFLECVQDMDHENMFWYRQDPGLGLRLIYFSYDVKMKEKGDIPEGYSVSREKKERFSLILESASTNQTSMYLCASRETGNYEQYFGPGTRLTVT.

The V call is TRBV9, the J call TRBJ2-1, with 14 bases fitting TRBD2. The CDR3 length is 19 residues. V lost 0 bases, J lost 0 bases, and 5 bases stayed unmatched. The germline V gene has CDR1 SGDLS and CDR2 YYNGEE. The CDR3 DNA sequence: TGTGCCAGCAGCGTAGGGGGACTAGCGGGGGCCAGCTCCTACAATGAGCAGTTCTTC. Its translation: CASSVGGLAGASSYNEQFF. Filled out from reference TRBV9 and TRBJ2-1, the complete variable domain reads DSGVTQTPKHLITATGQRVTLRCSPRSGDLSVYWYQQSLDQGLQFLIQYYNGEERAKGNILERFSAQQFPDLHSELNLSSLELGDSALYFCASSVGGLAGASSYNEQFFGPGTRLTVL.

As regards this clone: One end of the junction is discordant with germline, which a read error may explain. This sequence joins TRBV6-6 and TRBJ2-5; 8 nucleotides align to TRBD1. The tail of the sequence fits TRBJ2-7 better, so the J call may be wrong. The CDR3 is 14 residues long. CDR1 and CDR2 (germline): MNHNY, SVGAGI (reference sequence). CDR3 nucleotide sequence: TGTGCCAGCAGCTACTCCCTGACAGGGGACGAGCAGTACTTC. Its protein product is CASSYSLTGDEQYF.

The rearrangement uses TRBV28 and TRBJ2-7; D ambiguous. V lost 5 bases to trimming and J lost 4 bases, with 6 bases between them. This CDR3 comprises 11 residues. Germline V CDR1 and CDR2: MDHEN, SYDVKM. The CDR3 sequence: CASSGFYEQYF. In DNA, the CDR3 is TGTGCCAGCAGTGGCTTTTACGAGCAGTACTTC.

J is TRBJ1-2 and V is TRBV6-1, with 8 bases matching TRBD1. Trimming took 4 bases from V and 4 from J; bases not matched to a gene: 5. The CDR3 consists of 14 residues. The germline CDR1 and CDR2 sequences are MNHNS and SASEGT. The CDR3 nucleotides read TGTGCCAGCAGTGGACAGGGGTCGGTCTATGGCTACACCTTC. Encoded protein: CASSGQGSVYGYTF.

CDR3 residues: CASSIPGNYYGYTF. DNA of the CDR3: TGTGCCAGTAGTATTCCAGGGAACTACTATGGCTACACCTTC. V usage is TRBV19 and J usage is TRBJ1-2, with a weak D call TRBD1 (5 bases). V was pared by 3 bases and J by 3 bases, with 11 bases between. This CDR3 region has 14 residues. CDR1 and CDR2 (germline): LNHDA, SQIVND (reference sequence).

The CDR3 loop reads CASSEIPGQHSGELFF. The CDR3 nucleotides read TGTGCCAGCAGTGAAATTCCGGGACAGCATTCCGGGGAGCTGTTTTTT. The chain is built from TRBV6-1 and TRBJ2-2; 7 nucleotides agree with TRBD1. J was trimmed by 6 bases and V by 2 bases; bases with no gene match: 9. The germline CDR1 and CDR2 sequences are MNHNS and SASEGT. The CDR3 sequence is 16 residues long.

This rearrangement joins TRBV30 to TRBJ2-2; weak D call: TRBD2 (6 bases). The germline CDR1 and CDR2 sequences are GTSNPN and SVGIG (reference sequence). V was shortened by 1 base and J by 5 bases, with 17 bases between the two germline ends. This CDR3 is built from 16 residues. DNA of the CDR3: TGTGCCTGGAGTGGTGCGGGGCTTTACGAGACCGGGGAGCTGTTTTTT. It yields the protein CAWSGAGLYETGELFF.